Below are 27 T cell receptor beta chains sequenced from a single sample in a study of blood T cells in healthy people across ages. PCR was performed a second time for about 7 to 12 cycles using a sample-barcoded 5' primer and a J-beta primer mix. TCRdb re-called the 5' RACE reads with MiXCR, one entry per CDR3 protein. The data hold 1.5 million or so distinct CDR3 sequences, with around 42% observed a single time. The material sequenced was blood. Every receptor here comes from a woman younger than 30 in good health.

This clonotype showed up just a few times. This sequence joins TRBV5-5 and TRBJ2-7; a possible D gene is TRBD1 (6 bases). The CDR3 is made up of 14 amino acids. The germline V and J ends were trimmed by 4 bases and 5 bases, with 16 bases remaining between them. Germline-derived CDR1 and CDR2 are SGHKS and YYEKEE (reference sequence). CDR3 nucleotide sequence: TGTGCCAGCAGCAATAAACAGGGAAAGGACGAGCAGTACTTC. Translated, it gives CASSNKQGKDEQYF.

The chain uses TRBV25-1 and TRBJ1-2, with D hard to call. Deletions cut 8 bases from V and 3 bases from J, with 13 bases between. This CDR3 is built from 13 residues. Per germline, CDR1 MGHDK and CDR2 SYGVNS. This chain's CDR3 is CASSTGFDYGYTF. CDR3 nucleotides: TGTGCCAGCTCGACGGGGTTCGACTATGGCTACACCTTC.

In this sample, this clonotype turned up many times. The chain carries TRBV3-1 and TRBJ2-7; 8 nucleotides align to TRBD2. CDR1 and CDR2 (germline): LGHDT, YNNKEL (reference sequence). The J segment lost 2 bases and the V segment lost 3 bases, leaving 3 bases of the junction unmatched. CDR3 size: 14 residues. The CDR3, as DNA: TGTGCCAGCAGCCAGGGCGGGAGGACCTACGAGCAGTACTTC. Amino acids: CASSQGGRTYEQYF.

This chain joins TRBV14 and TRBJ2-1; no clear D gene. CDR1 is SGHDN and CDR2 is FVKESK in the germline V gene. This CDR3 is 13 amino acids long. The ends were cut back, 3 bases at V and 7 bases at J, with 10 bases in the middle. The CDR3 coding sequence is TGTGCCAGCAGCCATCTACTAAATAATGAGCAGTTCTTC. It is translated as CASSHLLNNEQFF.

The CDR3 DNA reads TGCGCCAGCAGCTTGGGAGGACAGGCCAACCAAGAGACCCAGTACTTC. It encodes CASSLGGQANQETQYF. The V call is TRBV5-1, the J call TRBJ2-5, with 7 positions matching TRBD1. The V gene's germline CDR1 is SGHRS and CDR2 YFSETQ. CDR3 length: 16 amino acids. V lost 0 bases to trimming and J lost 0 bases; unmatched junction nucleotides: 5. The full variable domain, completed using reference TRBV5-1 and TRBJ2-5, is KAGVTQTPRYLIKTRGQQVTLSCSPISGHRSVSWYQQTPGQGLQFLFEYFSETQRNKGNFPGRFSGRQFSNSRSEMNVSTLELGDSALYLCASSLGGQANQETQYFGPGTRLLVL.

Note on this clonotype: A much larger clonotype is one base distant, so this may be a read error. The V and J genes are TRBV12-3 or TRBV12-4 and TRBJ2-7, with D tentatively TRBD2 (5 bases). The assigned J gene may be wrong: the sequence end matches TRBJ2-5 better. The CDR3 loop spans 14 amino acids. The CDR3 nucleotides read TGTGTCAGCGGCCCGATGGGCAATTCAGAGACCCAGTACTTC. Amino acid sequence: CVSGPMGNSETQYF.

J is TRBJ1-1 and V is TRBV29-1; D perhaps matches TRBD1 (5 bases). This CDR3 region has 16 residues. Germline V gene data show CDR1 as SQVTM and CDR2 as ANQGSEA. V was pared by 0 bases and J by 4 bases, with 18 bases between. CDR3 loop: CSVEERQGGESTEAFF. CDR3 coding DNA: TGCAGCGTTGAAGAGAGGCAGGGCGGGGAGAGCACTGAAGCTTTCTTT.

This clonotype has just a few counts. V and J are TRBV28 and TRBJ2-4; 10 nucleotides match TRBD1. The CDR3 is 17 amino acids. Trimming cost V 3 bases and J 0 bases; bases outside gene matches: 5. CDR1 and CDR2 (germline): MDHEN, SYDVKM. The CDR3 is CASSLEGTGVAKNIQYF. As DNA, the CDR3 is TGTGCCAGCAGTTTGGAGGGGACAGGGGTAGCCAAAAACATTCAGTACTTC.

The gene calls are TRBV4-1 and TRBJ2-4; TRBD1 matches 10 bases. Germline V lookup: CDR1 MGHRA, CDR2 YSYEKL. Losses at the gene ends were 1 base for V and 13 bases for J; bases not matched to a gene: 7. The CDR3 totals 14 residues. The CDR3 sequence is CASSQVGQGFGQYF. The CDR3 DNA reads as TGCGCCAGCAGCCAAGTGGGACAGGGGTTCGGGCAGTACTTC.

The V gene is TRBV7-2, the J gene TRBJ2-5; 7 bases match TRBD1. This CDR3 contains 16 residues. The V gene end was trimmed by 5 bases and the J gene end by 1 base; junction bases not matched to a gene: 10. Germline V gives CDR1 SGHTA, CDR2 FQGNSA. The CDR3 DNA reads as TGTGCCAGCAGCAACACCGGGACAGCGGCCCAAGAGACCCAGTACTTC. Translating gives CASSNTGTAAQETQYF.

This clonotype was counted a few times. The J gene is TRBJ2-1, the V gene TRBV4-1, with D possibly being TRBD2 (6 bases). CDR1 and CDR2 from the germline V gene are MGHRA and YSYEKL. This CDR3 spans 16 amino acids. Trimming cost V 5 bases and J 9 bases, with 23 bases left between them. The CDR3 sequence is CASSISGAPRAVEQFF. The CDR3 region has the DNA TGCGCCAGCAGCATCTCGGGAGCCCCTAGGGCAGTTGAGCAGTTCTTC.

V gene TRBV20-1 combines with J gene TRBJ2-7, with D possibly TRBD1 on 6 matching bases. V dropped 6 bases and J dropped 0 bases, with 15 bases sitting between them. CDR1 is DFQATT, CDR2 SNEGSKA, per germline (reference sequence). The length of the CDR3 is 14 residues. In nucleotides, the CDR3 is TGCAGTGCCCTTAAAACAGGGAGCTCCTACGAGCAGTACTTC. Its protein is CSALKTGSSYEQYF.

The chain links TRBV11-2 to TRBJ1-5; maybe TRBD1 (5 bases). The V gene lost 5 bases and the J gene lost 6 bases, with 17 bases spanning the gap. The CDR3 loop spans 15 amino acids. Germline lookup yields CDR1 SGHAT and CDR2 FQNNGV. The DNA for the CDR3 is TGTGCCAGCAGCCAGGGACGTGCGGGACTTCAGCCCCAGCATTTT. This codes for CASSQGRAGLQPQHF.

This clonotype occurred a few times. V gene TRBV20-1 combines with J gene TRBJ2-3; D gene uncertain. Germline V gives CDR1 DFQATT, CDR2 SNEGSKA (reference sequence). This CDR3 is 14 amino acids long. V dropped 1 base and J dropped 0 bases, with 8 bases sitting between them. The CDR3 DNA reads TGCAGTGCTAGAGGACATACTAGCACAGATACGCAGTATTTT. This codes for CSARGHTSTDTQYF.

This clonotype has just a few counts. V gene TRBV4-2 combines with J gene TRBJ2-1; no firm D call. Trimming pared 4 bases from V and 6 bases from J, leaving 16 bases between. This CDR3 has 15 amino acids. Germline loops: CDR1 LGHNA, CDR2 YNFKEQ. The CDR3 is CASSRRTLMGNEQFF. In nucleotides, the CDR3 is TGTGCCAGCAGCCGCCGGACCCTCATGGGCAATGAGCAGTTCTTC.

As concerns this clonotype: A single base separates this from a much larger clone, so it may be a read error. The chain is built from TRBV6-1 and TRBJ1-2; no firm D call. The V end lost 4 bases, the J end lost 4 bases, and 13 bases lay between the germline ends. The V gene's germline CDR1 is MNHNS and CDR2 SASEGT. The CDR3 extends over 14 amino acids. The CDR3 coding sequence is TGTGCCAGCAGTGGAATGAGCCTAACCTATGGCTACACCTTC. It specifies CASSGMSLTYGYTF.

The V and J genes are TRBV28 and TRBJ2-5, with 7 bases matching TRBD2. Germline lookup yields CDR1 MDHEN and CDR2 SYDVKM. This CDR3 region has 16 residues. V shed 6 bases, J shed 1 base, and the junction held 11 bases outside the gene matches. The CDR3 is CASSTLSRGTQETQYF. CDR3 nucleotide sequence: TGTGCCAGCAGCACCCTTTCGCGGGGGACCCAAGAGACCCAGTACTTC.

V is TRBV27 and J is TRBJ2-2; D is unresolved. Germline CDR1 is MNHEY and CDR2 is SMNVEV (reference sequence). V was shortened by 5 bases and J by 4 bases, with 8 bases between the two germline ends. The CDR3 is 13 amino acids. This CDR3 is CASSPPGTGELFF. CDR3 nucleotide sequence: TGTGCCAGCAGTCCCCCGGGCACCGGGGAGCTGTTTTTT.

In its sample, this clonotype was seen a few times. This chain uses TRBV5-6 with TRBJ1-6, with D unclear. The V end lost 5 bases, the J end lost 6 bases, and 12 bases lay between the germline ends. This CDR3 spans 14 amino acids. From germline, CDR1 is SGHDT and CDR2 YYEEEE. CDR3 in DNA: TGTGCCAGCAGTCCTCTGAGTACTAATTCACCCCTCCACTTT. It translates to CASSPLSTNSPLHF.

V is TRBV6-5 and J is TRBJ2-3; D is perhaps TRBD1 (5 bases). The germline V gene has CDR1 MNHEY and CDR2 SVGAGI. V shed 2 bases and J shed 2 bases, with 23 bases lying between them. The CDR3 has 19 amino acids. CDR3 nucleotides: TGTGCCAGCAGTTACCGAGCTGTGGCGGACAAACCTTCCACAGATACGCAGTATTTT. Its protein is CASSYRAVADKPSTDTQYF.

This chain links TRBV7-2 with TRBJ1-1; D not certain. The CDR3 covers 16 residues. V shed 6 bases and J shed 1 base, with 18 bases lying between them. Germline V gives CDR1 SGHTA, CDR2 FQGNSA. CDR3 amino acids: CASRPGLLLGNTEAFF. CDR3 DNA sequence: TGTGCCAGCAGACCCGGGCTCCTTTTGGGGAACACTGAAGCTTTCTTT.

The chain combines TRBV27 with TRBJ2-3; either TRBD1 or TRBD2 may supply D (5 bases each). Trimming pared 2 bases from V and 8 bases from J, leaving 8 bases between. The germline V gene has CDR1 MNHEY and CDR2 SMNVEV (reference sequence). This CDR3 contains 12 residues. The CDR3 DNA sequence: TGTGCCAGCAGTTTAGGGGGTACTACGCAGTATTTT. Its protein is CASSLGGTTQYF.

V usage is TRBV7-9 and J usage is TRBJ2-3; D is undetermined. The V end lost 1 base, the J end lost 2 bases, and 10 bases lay between the germline ends. The germline V gene encodes CDR1 SEHNR and CDR2 FQNEAQ (reference sequence). The CDR3 has 15 amino acids. The CDR3 sequence: CASSLVNGYTDTQYF. CDR3 sequence (DNA): TGTGCCAGCAGCTTAGTTAACGGATACACAGATACGCAGTATTTT.

This sequence joins TRBV30 and TRBJ2-7; a possible D gene is TRBD1 (6 bases). Germline CDR1 is GTSNPN and CDR2 is SVGIG (reference sequence). The CDR3 totals 14 residues. The germline V and J ends were trimmed by 2 bases and 4 bases, with 15 bases remaining between them. The CDR3 DNA follows: TGTGCCTGGAGTTTAGGGGGAAGTGGGTACGAGCAGTACTTC. It encodes CAWSLGGSGYEQYF.

The chain recombines TRBV4-1 with TRBJ2-1, with 8 bases aligning to TRBD2. The CDR3 runs to 18 residues. The ends lost 0 bases at V and 6 bases at J; junction bases unmatched: 13. Germline V gene sequence: CDR1 MGHRA, CDR2 YSYEKL. The CDR3 is CASSQDSILAGGLNEQFF. Here the CDR3 DNA reads TGCGCCAGCAGCCAAGATTCAATTCTGGCGGGAGGCCTCAATGAGCAGTTCTTC.

The chain employs TRBV10-3 and TRBJ1-1, with D tentatively TRBD1 (6 bases). Germline CDR1 reads ENHRY; CDR2 reads SYGVKD. The CDR3 sequence is 15 residues long. Trimming stripped 2 bases from V and 3 bases from J, with 13 bases between. The CDR3 nucleotides are TGTGCCATCAGTGAGCAAAACACAGGGTACACTGAAGCTTTCTTT. It is translated as CAISEQNTGYTEAFF.

This clonotype came up a few times. J is TRBJ1-5 and V is TRBV5-6; tentatively, D is TRBD1 (5 bases). This CDR3 is built from 15 residues. Germline V gene sequence: CDR1 SGHDT, CDR2 YYEEEE. The germline V and J ends were trimmed by 1 base and 4 bases, with 12 bases remaining between them. CDR3 bases: TGTGCCAGCAGCTTGCGGGACTGGACAAATCAGCCCCAGCATTTT. Translated: CASSLRDWTNQPQHF. The variable domain in full, completed from reference TRBV5-6 and TRBJ1-5, reads DAGVTQSPTHLIKTRGQQVTLRCSPKSGHDTVSWYQQALGQGPQFIFQYYEEEERQRGNFPDRFSGHQFPNYSSELNVNALLLGDSALYLCASSLRDWTNQPQHFGDGTRLSIL.